A single sample is the source of the 3 T cell receptor beta chains below, sequenced in a study of tumor and adjacent non-tumor tissue in lung cancer. This sample's RNA came from whole unsorted tissue. More than 3 cm separated this lung sample from the edge of the tumor. A modified ARM-PCR protocol with three rounds of nested PCR amplified TCRbeta. TCRdb ran MiXCR on the multiplex PCR reads and lists one entry per CDR3 protein. In the table there are some 80,000 distinct CDR3 sequences, approximately 82% of which are singletons. The sample comprised distant non-tumor lung tissue. The receptors come from a man in his 70s with non-small cell lung cancer.

The chain uses TRBV12-3 or TRBV12-4 and TRBJ2-7; 7 bases line up with TRBD1. The trim removed 3 bases at V and 0 bases at J, leaving 5 bases unmatched. This CDR3 region has 15 residues. The CDR3 DNA reads TGTGCCAGCAGTTTTGGGACAGCGCACTCCTACGAGCAGTACTTC. Amino acids: CASSFGTAHSYEQYF.

Many counts were recorded for this clonotype. The chain joins TRBV20-1 to TRBJ2-2; TRBD2 is a possible D gene (7 bases). The CDR3 sequence is 14 residues long. Germline lookup yields CDR1 DFQATT and CDR2 SNEGSKA (reference sequence). Trimming shortened V by 6 bases and J by 4 bases, and 15 bases separated the two germline ends. This CDR3 is CSAEGGGFTGELFF. CDR3 in DNA: TGCAGTGCAGAGGGGGGGGGTTTCACCGGGGAGCTGTTTTTT.

This chain connects TRBV11-2 to TRBJ2-2; maybe TRBD1 (6 bases). With 10 bases removed from V and 15 bases from J, the gap between germline ends came to 33 bases. The CDR3 has 16 amino acids. Germline V gives CDR1 SGHAT, CDR2 FQNNGV. CDR3 in amino acids: CANRLVGTGFAGELFF. CDR3 nucleotide sequence: TGTGCCAACAGGTTAGTGGGCACAGGGTTTGCCGGGGAATTGTTTTTT.